The 24 T cell receptor beta chains below were found in one sample sequenced in a study of blood T cell repertoires in COVID-19. Only in-frame clones appear in the TCRdb table, and some are missing; sequencing was by immunoSEQ multiplex PCR. The sample holds roughly 120,000 clones, roughly 85% seen once. Material: peripheral blood. Every receptor here comes from a woman in her sixties with acute or convalescent COVID-19.

This chain uses TRBV28 with TRBJ1-2, with a tentative D call TRBD1 (6 bases). The V end lost 5 bases, the J end lost 0 bases, and 13 bases lay between the germline ends. Germline loops: CDR1 MDHEN, CDR2 SYDVKM. CDR3 length: 15 amino acids. CDR3 sequence (DNA): TGTGCCAGCAGTCTTACAGGGTTAGCTAACTATGGCTACACCTTC. Translating it yields CASSLTGLANYGYTF.

This chain uses TRBV28 with TRBJ1-5, with unresolved D. The V end lost 3 bases, the J end lost 0 bases, and 12 bases lay between the germline ends. This CDR3 contains 16 residues. Looked up from germline, CDR1 is MDHEN and CDR2 is SYDVKM. The DNA of the CDR3 is TGTGCCAGCAGTTTGGCAGGTCTAAATAGCAATCAGCCCCAGCATTTT. Amino acids: CASSLAGLNSNQPQHF.

This chain joins TRBV7-2 and TRBJ2-5, with D perhaps TRBD2 (5 bases). Germline loops: CDR1 SGHTA, CDR2 FQGNSA. Trimming took off 5 bases at V and 2 bases at J, with 9 bases between the two ends. This CDR3 region has 13 residues. The CDR3 sequence: CASSPPGQETQYF. The CDR3 region has the DNA TGTGCCAGCAGCCCCCCGGGGCAAGAGACCCAGTACTTC. Looking up the rest from reference TRBV7-2 and TRBJ2-5 gives the full variable domain: GAGVSQSPSNKVTEKGKDVELRCDPISGHTALYWYRQSLGQGLEFLIYFQGNSAPDKSGLPSDRFSAERTGGSVSTLTIQRTQQEDSAVYLCASSPPGQETQYFGPGTRLLVL.

The chain has TRBV12-5 and TRBJ2-1; TRBD2 aligns across 8 bases. This CDR3 has 15 residues. V trimming: 3 bases; J trimming: 4 bases; junction bases outside the gene matches: 5. Germline-derived CDR1 and CDR2 are LGHNT and FRNRAP. The CDR3, as DNA: TGTGCTAGTGGTTTTTTTAGCGGGACTTACAATGAGCAGTTCTTC. Amino acid sequence: CASGFFSGTYNEQFF.

This chain joins TRBV12-5 and TRBJ2-5, with a weak D call TRBD2 (6 bases). Germline V gene sequence: CDR1 LGHNT, CDR2 FRNRAP. The V end lost 1 base, the J end lost 1 base, and 13 bases lay between the germline ends. This CDR3 has 16 amino acids. CDR3 region: CASGLGGLEGQETQYF. CDR3 sequence (DNA): TGTGCTAGTGGTTTGGGGGGACTGGAGGGCCAAGAGACCCAGTACTTC.

This clone was picked up one time. The chain joins TRBV9 to TRBJ2-3, with a tentative D call TRBD1 (6 bases). Germline values: CDR1 SGDLS, CDR2 YYNGEE. The V end was cut by 6 bases, the J end by 1 base, with 15 bases between. CDR3 length: 15 amino acids. CDR3 sequence reads: CASTPGVGGTDTQYF. The CDR3 DNA is TGTGCCAGCACCCCAGGGGTAGGGGGCACAGATACGCAGTATTTT.

V gene TRBV21-1 combines with J gene TRBJ1-4; the table assigns TRBD1, which was not confirmed against the DNA. TRBV21-1 is shown as a pseudogene. This CDR3 has 15 amino acids. The CDR3 nucleotides read TGTGCCAGCAGCAGACGGGACAGGGGCAATGAAAAACTGTTTTTT. Protein product: CASSRRDRGNEKLFF.

The chain has TRBV28 and TRBJ1-5; D may be TRBD1 (6 bases). From germline, CDR1 is MDHEN and CDR2 SYDVKM. The CDR3 runs to 16 residues. The V and J ends lost 5 bases and 2 bases respectively, with 16 bases between them. The CDR3 DNA is TGTGCCAGCAGTCCTTGGGGGCAGGGTGGCAATCAGCCCCAGCATTTT. Protein sequence: CASSPWGQGGNQPQHF.

The CDR3 loop reads CASSGAGGAGELFF. CDR3 in DNA: TGTGCCAGTAGTGGGGCAGGGGGCGCCGGGGAGCTGTTTTTT. The chain is built from TRBV19 and TRBJ2-2; 8 bases are shared with TRBD1. V lost 5 bases and J lost 6; bases outside the gene matches: 5. Germline V gene data show CDR1 as LNHDA and CDR2 as SQIVND (reference sequence). The CDR3 sequence is 14 residues long.

The chain uses TRBV27 and TRBJ2-1; a weak D match, TRBD2 (5 bases). V lost 3 bases and J lost 3, with 12 bases in between. The germline CDR1 and CDR2 sequences are MNHEY and SMNVEV (reference sequence). CDR3 length equals 15 residues. The DNA of the CDR3 is TGTGCCAGCAGTTTTGGGCTAGCTGACTACAATGAGCAGTTCTTC. It is translated as CASSFGLADYNEQFF.

The chain carries TRBV19 and TRBJ1-2; D might be TRBD1 (6 bases). CDR1 is LNHDA, CDR2 SQIVND, per germline (reference sequence). There are 13 residues in the CDR3. The V and J ends lost 3 bases and 7 bases respectively, with 12 bases between them. The CDR3 reads CASSIIPGAGYTF. The CDR3 coding sequence is TGTGCCAGTAGTATTATCCCAGGGGCTGGCTACACCTTC.

The sample holds one count of this clone. The V gene is TRBV6-5, the J gene TRBJ1-3; D unresolved. Trimming pared 7 bases from V and 3 bases from J, leaving 4 bases between. The CDR3 consists of 11 residues. CDR1 is MNHEY, CDR2 SVGAGI, per germline. The DNA for the CDR3 is TGTGCCAGCACTTTTGGAAACACCATATATTTT. As protein: CASTFGNTIYF.

The V and J genes are TRBV5-1 and TRBJ1-3, with TRBD1 identical over 8 bases. Germline V gene lookup returns CDR1 SGHRS and CDR2 YFSETQ. Trimming took 0 bases from V and 9 from J; bases not matched to a gene: 8. This CDR3 is built from 15 residues. This CDR3 reads CASSLEGQGAGTIYF. CDR3 bases: TGCGCCAGCAGCTTGGAAGGACAGGGCGCCGGCACCATATATTTT.

V and J are TRBV30 and TRBJ2-7, with 10 bases lining up with TRBD1. The CDR3 sequence is 12 residues long. The germline gives CDR1 GTSNPN, CDR2 SVGIG (reference sequence). Losses at the gene ends were 5 bases for V and 7 bases for J; bases not matched to a gene: 5. The CDR3 protein is CAWRDRGPEQYF. For the CDR3, the DNA is TGTGCCTGGCGGGACAGGGGTCCTGAGCAGTACTTC. The entire variable domain, with the rest obtained from reference TRBV30 and TRBJ2-7, is as follows: SQTIHQWPATLVQPVGSPLSLECTVEGTSNPNLYWYRQAAGRGLQLLFYSVGIGQISSEVPQNLSASRPQDRQFILSSKKLLLSDSGFYLCAWRDRGPEQYFGPGTRLTVT.

This chain uses TRBV4-1 with TRBJ2-1, with unresolved D. V lost 0 bases and J 2 bases, leaving 11 bases between the germline ends. This CDR3 has 16 amino acids. Germline loops: CDR1 MGHRA, CDR2 YSYEKL. CDR3 amino acids: CASSQDRGKAYNEQFF. CDR3 DNA sequence: TGCGCCAGCAGCCAAGATCGCGGAAAAGCCTACAATGAGCAGTTCTTC.

V is TRBV5-1 and J is TRBJ2-2, with D perhaps matching TRBD2 (6 bases). The germline gives CDR1 SGHRS, CDR2 YFSETQ. The CDR3 is 16 residues long. The V end lost 1 base, the J end lost 2 bases, and 12 bases lay between the germline ends. The CDR3 spells CASSLRGTGNTGELFF. CDR3 sequence (DNA): TGCGCCAGCAGCTTGCGCGGGACGGGAAACACCGGGGAGCTGTTTTTT.

The V call is TRBV6-5, the J call TRBJ1-1, with 9 positions matching TRBD1. Trimming took 7 bases from V and 0 from J; bases not matched to a gene: 6. This CDR3 has 15 residues. Germline loops: CDR1 MNHEY, CDR2 SVGAGI. As DNA, the CDR3 is TGTGCCAGCATAAAGACAGGGGGTATGAACACTGAAGCTTTCTTT. It encodes CASIKTGGMNTEAFF.

V gene TRBV2 combines with J gene TRBJ1-3; the D is unclear. V was cut by 3 bases and J by 4 bases, with 4 bases left in between. CDR3 length equals 12 residues. Germline values: CDR1 SNHLY, CDR2 FYNNEI. DNA for the CDR3: TGTGCCAGCAGTGATGGCGGAAACACCATATATTTT. Translating it yields CASSDGGNTIYF.

This rearrangement joins TRBV4-1 to TRBJ1-2; D is undetermined. The ends were cut back, 0 bases at V and 8 bases at J, with 13 bases in the middle. From germline, CDR1 is MGHRA and CDR2 YSYEKL. The CDR3 covers 14 residues. Here the CDR3 DNA reads TGCGCCAGCAGCCAAGAGACAATTCGGCTGGGCTACACCTTC. It encodes CASSQETIRLGYTF.

The chain recombines TRBV19 with TRBJ2-7, with 7 bases aligning to TRBD2. Germline assignment: CDR1 LNHDA and CDR2 SQIVND (reference sequence). The CDR3 is 14 residues long. The V segment lost 7 bases and the J segment 1 base; nucleotides outside the gene matches: 7. For the CDR3, the DNA is TGTGCCAGTACCCCGGGACTACCGTCCTACGAGCAGTACTTC. It yields the protein CASTPGLPSYEQYF.

This chain links TRBV19 with TRBJ1-1, with 10 bases that match TRBD1. The germline CDR1 and CDR2 sequences are LNHDA and SQIVND (reference sequence). J was trimmed by 11 bases and V by 10 bases; bases with no gene match: 13. The CDR3 has 13 residues. Here the CDR3 DNA reads TGTGCCACACACAGACCGGGACAGGGGAGGGCTTTCTTT. This codes for CATHRPGQGRAFF.

The gene calls are TRBV2 and TRBJ1-4, with TRBD1 matching over 8 bases. This CDR3 has 14 amino acids. The ends lost 6 bases at V and 3 bases at J; junction bases unmatched: 3. Looked up from germline, CDR1 is SNHLY and CDR2 is FYNNEI. CDR3 amino acids: CASRETGANEKLFF. DNA for the CDR3: TGTGCCAGCAGGGAGACAGGGGCTAATGAAAAACTGTTTTTT.

The rearrangement uses TRBV19 and TRBJ1-5, with 10 bases aligning to TRBD1. The germline V gene encodes CDR1 LNHDA and CDR2 SQIVND (reference sequence). This CDR3 is built from 17 residues. V was pared by 7 bases and J by 1 base, with 10 bases of the junction left unmatched. CDR3: CASTLGQGRRSNQPQHF. Written as DNA, the CDR3 is TGTGCCAGTACCCTGGGACAGGGGAGAAGGAGCAATCAGCCCCAGCATTTT.

The chain couples TRBV2 to TRBJ2-4; TRBD2 aligns across 7 bases. Losses at the gene ends were 2 bases for V and 1 base for J; bases not matched to a gene: 5. Looked up from germline, CDR1 is SNHLY and CDR2 is FYNNEI. This CDR3 region has 16 residues. The CDR3 coding sequence is TGTGCCAGCAGTGAATGGGGGAGGGTGGCCAAAAACATTCAGTACTTC. This translates into CASSEWGRVAKNIQYF.